Below, 19 T cell receptor beta chains from the same sample are listed, as sequenced in a study of T cell responses to AZD1222 COVID-19 vaccine. Using immunoSEQ multiplex PCR, the repertoire was profiled, and TCRdb retains in-frame clones only, with some absent. The data contain 150,000 to 200,000 clones, over 80% of them seen just once; the ten biggest clones take up 5% to 7.5%. This specimen was peripheral blood, taken on day 0 of AZD1222 vaccination. These receptor sequences come from an adult in good health.

This clone came up a few times. The chain links TRBV28 to TRBJ2-7; unclear D gene. The germline CDR1 and CDR2 sequences are MDHEN and SYDVKM. Trimming cost V 5 bases and J 6 bases, with 17 bases left between them. The CDR3 extends over 14 amino acids. CDR3 bases: TGTGCCAGCAGTCGGACCGCCACCCTCGTCGAGCAGTACTTC. Its translation: CASSRTATLVEQYF.

The V gene is TRBV28, the J gene TRBJ2-7; D ambiguous. Deletions cut 8 bases from V and 2 bases from J, with 4 bases between. This CDR3 contains 10 residues. Germline V gene lookup returns CDR1 MDHEN and CDR2 SYDVKM. This chain's CDR3 is CASGTYEQYF. CDR3 nucleotide sequence: TGTGCCAGCGGAACCTACGAGCAGTACTTC.

This clone has more than one count but fewer than ten. The chain joins TRBV5-5 to TRBJ2-1; 10 bases map to TRBD2. Losses at the gene ends were 4 bases for V and 7 bases for J; bases not matched to a gene: 14. The CDR3 runs 17 residues. Germline V gene lookup returns CDR1 SGHKS and CDR2 YYEKEE (reference sequence). CDR3 coding DNA: TGTGCCAGCAGCCCGGGGGCCTTAGCGGGGGGCAAGAATGAGCAGTTCTTC. This encodes CASSPGALAGGKNEQFF.

V usage is TRBV7-2 and J usage is TRBJ2-7, with D tentatively TRBD1 (6 bases). The CDR3 spans 15 residues. Germline V gene data show CDR1 as SGHTA and CDR2 as FQGNSA. The V end was cut by 7 bases, the J end by 6 bases, with 22 bases between. CDR3 DNA: TGTGCCAGCACCCTCCGGCCCACAGGGCAGGGCGAGCAGTACTTC. It encodes CASTLRPTGQGEQYF.

The chain joins TRBV5-1 to TRBJ1-2; TRBD1 agrees at 7 bases. J gave up 2 bases and V 5 bases, and 12 bases lay outside the gene matches. Germline V lookup: CDR1 SGHRS, CDR2 YFSETQ. CDR3 length equals 16 residues. The CDR3 region has the DNA TGCGCCAGCAGTTATGGGGACAGAGACACGAACTATGGCTACACCTTC. Protein product: CASSYGDRDTNYGYTF.

This clone appeared once. This chain uses TRBV10-2 with TRBJ2-5, with D unclear. V was shortened by 3 bases and J by 5 bases, with 10 bases between the two germline ends. The CDR3 is 13 amino acids. CDR1 and CDR2 from the germline V gene are WSHSY and SAAADI. CDR3 loop: CASSDSSMETQYF. The CDR3 DNA reads as TGCGCCAGCAGTGATTCCAGTATGGAGACCCAGTACTTC.

As for this clone: Other DNA sequences within the sample encode an identical CDR3. The rearrangement joins TRBV19 to TRBJ1-1, with TRBD1 identical over 8 bases. The CDR3 contains 14 residues. The V gene end was trimmed by 6 bases and the J gene end by 3 bases; junction bases not matched to a gene: 6. Germline V gene data show CDR1 as LNHDA and CDR2 as SQIVND (reference sequence). The CDR3 nucleotides are TGTGCCAGTAGCCTAACAGGGGGGGACACTGAAGCTTTCTTT. This gives the protein CASSLTGGDTEAFF.

This chain's CDR3 is CASGPRTGGGQPQHF. In DNA form, the CDR3 reads TGTGCCAGCGGACCTAGGACAGGGGGCGGGCAGCCCCAGCATTTT. The rearrangement uses TRBV5-4 and TRBJ1-5; 11 bases are shared with TRBD1. The germline V gene has CDR1 SGHNT and CDR2 YYREEE (reference sequence). Germline trimming cut 7 bases from V and 7 bases from J; bases unmatched to any gene: 10. The CDR3 extends over 15 amino acids.

The V call is TRBV19, the J call TRBJ2-2, with 15 bases matching TRBD2. V trimming: 4 bases; J trimming: 5 bases; junction bases outside the gene matches: 2. The germline V gene encodes CDR1 LNHDA and CDR2 SQIVND (reference sequence). The CDR3 runs to 16 residues. The CDR3 coding sequence is TGTGCCAGTAGTAAAGGACTAGCGGGGGGGACCGGGGAGCTGTTTTTT. This codes for CASSKGLAGGTGELFF.

V gene TRBV24-1 combines with J gene TRBJ2-3; TRBD1 might be the D (5 bases). Germline CDR1 KGHDR, CDR2 SFDVKD. The V end was cut by 2 bases, the J end by 4 bases, with 9 bases between. The CDR3 consists of 14 residues. The CDR3 region is CATSDSTGADTQYF. DNA of the CDR3: TGTGCCACCAGTGATTCCACAGGAGCAGATACGCAGTATTTT.

The chain is built from TRBV24-1 and TRBJ1-5; D might be TRBD1 (6 bases). The germline gives CDR1 KGHDR, CDR2 SFDVKD. V lost 2 bases, J lost 6 bases, and 10 bases lay in between. There are 14 residues in the CDR3. The CDR3 is CATSDSDSGQPQHF. The CDR3 DNA reads TGTGCCACCAGTGATTCGGACAGCGGTCAGCCCCAGCATTTT.

The rearrangement links TRBV9 to TRBJ1-3; D is ambiguous. Germline CDR1 is SGDLS and CDR2 is YYNGEE. Trimming took off 0 bases at V and 0 bases at J, with 10 bases between the two ends. The CDR3 extends over 16 amino acids. As DNA, the CDR3 is TGTGCCAGCAGCGTAGGGGCAGCTTTCTCTGGAAACACCATATATTTT. This sequence encodes CASSVGAAFSGNTIYF.

The chain combines TRBV28 with TRBJ1-3; 7 bases line up with TRBD1. The V segment lost 7 bases and the J segment 8 bases; nucleotides outside the gene matches: 11. Germline V gene data show CDR1 as MDHEN and CDR2 as SYDVKM. This CDR3 has 14 residues. As DNA, the CDR3 is TGTGCCAGCATCCTGGGGGGCAGGGGGGACACCATATATTTT. Translation: CASILGGRGDTIYF.

The J gene is TRBJ2-5, the V gene TRBV5-1; D may correspond to TRBD1 or TRBD2 (5 bases each). Trimming cost V 2 bases and J 3 bases, with 11 bases left between them. CDR1 and CDR2 from the germline V gene are SGHRS and YFSETQ. CDR3 length: 14 amino acids. The CDR3 DNA reads TGCGCCAGCAGCTTCCTGAGGGGAGAAGAGACCCAGTACTTC. Translated, it gives CASSFLRGEETQYF.

This chain uses TRBV3-1 (or the pseudogene TRBV3-2) with TRBJ1-2; a weak D match, TRBD1 (5 bases). The CDR3 is 16 amino acids. Per germline, CDR1 LGHDT and CDR2 YNNKEL (reference sequence). V lost 2 bases and J 5 bases, leaving 18 bases between the germline ends. The CDR3 loop is CASSQNLAVKGYGYTF. Written as DNA, the CDR3 is TGTGCCAGCAGCCAAAATCTGGCGGTCAAGGGGTATGGCTACACCTTC.

A note on this clone: Other nucleotide sequences in the sample specify the same CDR3. V usage is TRBV3-1 (or the pseudogene TRBV3-2) and J usage is TRBJ2-2; perhaps TRBD2 as D (5 bases). The CDR3 is made up of 14 amino acids. Deletions cut 1 base from V and 5 bases from J, with 8 bases between. Germline V gene sequence: CDR1 LGHDT, CDR2 YNNKEL (reference sequence). The DNA of the CDR3 is TGTGCCAGCAGCCAAGGCGAGGGTACCGGGGAGCTGTTTTTT. This codes for CASSQGEGTGELFF.

The CDR3 loop is CASSQGLVYYEQYF. The DNA for the CDR3 is TGTGCCAGCAGCCAAGGACTAGTATACTACGAGCAGTACTTC. This chain links TRBV3-1 (or the pseudogene TRBV3-2) with TRBJ2-7; weak D call: TRBD2 (6 bases). Trimming removed 1 base from V and 3 bases from J, with 10 bases in between. This CDR3 contains 14 residues. Germline CDR1 reads LGHDT; CDR2 reads YNNKEL (reference sequence).

The J gene is TRBJ1-5, the V gene TRBV30, with 7 bases fitting TRBD1. The CDR3 loop spans 17 amino acids. CDR1 and CDR2 (germline): GTSNPN, SVGIG (reference sequence). V lost 0 bases to trimming and J lost 1 base; unmatched junction nucleotides: 9. The CDR3 region has the DNA TGTGCCTGGAGTGTAGAACGGACAGGAGGAAGCAATCAGCCCCAGCATTTT. This gives the protein CAWSVERTGGSNQPQHF.

V and J are TRBV7-3 and TRBJ2-2; D is perhaps TRBD1 (5 bases). Looked up from germline, CDR1 is SGHTA and CDR2 is FQGTGA. Trimming shortened V by 5 bases and J by 6 bases, and 16 bases separated the two germline ends. The CDR3 runs to 15 residues. This CDR3 is CASSQGLVRAGELFF. CDR3 DNA sequence: TGTGCCAGCAGCCAGGGTCTAGTAAGGGCCGGGGAGCTGTTTTTT.